Below are 18 T cell receptor beta chains sequenced from a single sample in a study of beta chain features in type 1 diabetes. The sequenced template was cDNA made from the entire isolated RNA. Sequencing was performed with immunoSEQ multiplex PCR; in TCRdb, only in-frame clones are kept and a portion is missing. Found here are roughly 400,000 clones, 11% to 15% of them singletons; the top ten hold under 0.04%. The sequenced material came from naive CD4+ T cells from blood. These TCRs come from a man aged 25 to 40 in good health.

V usage is TRBV7-9 and J usage is TRBJ2-1; 9 bases match TRBD2. V was clipped by 5 bases and J by 5 bases; unmatched bases: 7. Germline V gene data show CDR1 as SEHNR and CDR2 as FQNEAQ (reference sequence). This CDR3 comprises 15 residues. The CDR3 loop is CASSAQRGVHNEQFF. The CDR3 DNA is TGTGCCAGCAGCGCCCAGCGGGGGGTGCACAATGAGCAGTTCTTC. The whole variable domain, remainder taken from reference TRBV7-9 and TRBJ2-1, is DTGVSQNPRHKITKRGQNVTFRCDPISEHNRLYWYRQTLGQGPEFLTYFQNEAQLEKSRLLSDRFSAERPKGSFSTLEIQRTEQGDSAMYLCASSAQRGVHNEQFFGPGTRLTVL.

The DNA of the CDR3 is TGCGCCAGCAGCCAAGTTAAGACTAGCGACCGCTCCTACAATGAGCAGTTCTTC. Translation: CASSQVKTSDRSYNEQFF. The chain recombines TRBV4-3 with TRBJ2-1; TRBD2 aligns across 8 bases. V lost 1 base to trimming and J lost 0 bases; unmatched junction nucleotides: 8. Germline V gene data show CDR1 as LGHNA and CDR2 as YSLEER. CDR3 length equals 18 residues.

This chain joins TRBV30 and TRBJ2-7, with D perhaps matching TRBD2 (5 bases). There are 11 residues in the CDR3. The V gene's germline CDR1 is GTSNPN and CDR2 SVGIG (reference sequence). Trimming took off 2 bases at V and 6 bases at J, with 8 bases between the two ends. DNA for the CDR3: TGTGCCTGGAGTTGGGGAGCCGAGCAGTACGTC. It is translated as CAWSWGAEQYV.

V and J are TRBV5-1 and TRBJ1-4, with a weak D call TRBD1 (5 bases). V was pared by 7 bases and J by 5 bases, with 12 bases between. Germline values: CDR1 SGHRS, CDR2 YFSETQ. The CDR3 runs to 13 residues. Here the CDR3 DNA reads TGCGCCAGCTACGACAGCGCCAATGAAAAACTGTTTTTT. As protein: CASYDSANEKLFF.

The genes are TRBV18 and TRBJ2-7, with D tentatively TRBD1 (6 bases). Trimming cost V 3 bases and J 7 bases, with 10 bases left between them. Germline values: CDR1 KGHSH, CDR2 LQKENI. CDR3 size: 12 residues. CDR3 in DNA: TGTGCCAGCTCACCTGCCCAGGGGGAGCAGTACGTC. Residues: CASSPAQGEQYV.

About this clone itself: Other DNA sequences in this sample translate to the same CDR3. This chain links TRBV7-9 with TRBJ2-5, with no clear D. The CDR3 consists of 12 residues. The germline V gene has CDR1 SEHNR and CDR2 FQNEAQ (reference sequence). Between the trimmed V and J ends, which lost 3 bases and 2 bases, there was a span of 4 bases. The CDR3 DNA reads TGTGCCAGCAGCTTCCTTCAAGAGACCCAGTACTTC. Translation: CASSFLQETQYF.

In the case of this clone: Since a much larger clone is just one base distant, this may be a read error. This sequence joins TRBV25-1 and TRBJ1-1; TRBD1 is a possible D gene (6 bases). Deletions cut 6 bases from V and 1 base from J, with 9 bases between. The CDR3 is made up of 13 amino acids. Germline assignment: CDR1 MGHDK and CDR2 SYGVNS. The CDR3, as DNA: TGTGCCAGCAGCGTGGACAGGAACACTGAAGCTTTCTTT. Its protein is CASSVDRNTEAFF.

V is TRBV11-2 and J is TRBJ2-1, with 9 bases matching TRBD2. Germline-derived CDR1 and CDR2 are SGHAT and FQNNGV. J lost 8 bases, V lost 5 bases, and 7 bases had no gene match. This CDR3 has 14 residues. CDR3 sequence reads: CASSPGTSTDEQFF. DNA of the CDR3: TGTGCCAGCAGCCCAGGGACTAGCACGGATGAGCAGTTCTTC.

This clone was picked up a small number of times. The chain employs TRBV5-4 and TRBJ2-1; the D is unclear. Per the germline V gene, CDR1 is SGHNT and CDR2 is YYREEE (reference sequence). V lost 3 bases and J 8 bases, leaving 9 bases between the germline ends. CDR3 length: 12 residues. The CDR3 DNA reads as TGTGCCAGCAGCTACCCCTCCGATGAGCAGTTCTTC. Translation gives CASSYPSDEQFF.

Only a few counts were recorded for this clone. This chain uses TRBV30 with TRBJ2-4; D unresolved. V was clipped by 0 bases and J by 1 base, with 13 bases between them. This CDR3 region has 16 residues. Germline assignment: CDR1 GTSNPN and CDR2 SVGIG (reference sequence). The CDR3 coding sequence is TGTGCCTGGAGTGTACGGCCTGTACTGGCCAAAAACATTCAGTACTTC. Translation gives CAWSVRPVLAKNIQYF.

This clone has only a few counts. The chain employs TRBV4-1 and TRBJ2-1; 12 bases match TRBD2. Unmatched junction bases numbered 5, after V lost 5 bases and J lost 3 bases. Germline assignment: CDR1 MGHRA and CDR2 YSYEKL. This CDR3 spans 16 amino acids. The CDR3 loop is CASSTWTSGVYNEQFF. Here the CDR3 DNA reads TGCGCCAGCAGCACATGGACTAGCGGGGTCTACAATGAGCAGTTCTTC.

This clone was detected only a few times. The chain links TRBV7-9 to TRBJ2-6, with a possible D match to TRBD2 (7 bases). Germline V gene data show CDR1 as SEHNR and CDR2 as FQNEAQ (reference sequence). Trimming cost V 3 bases and J 0 bases, with 9 bases left between them. This CDR3 region has 16 residues. CDR3 in amino acids: CASSFRGASGANVLTF. The CDR3 region has the DNA TGTGCCAGCAGCTTTCGGGGGGCCTCTGGGGCCAACGTCCTGACTTTC.

The V and J genes are TRBV9 and TRBJ1-1; TRBD1 matches at 7 bases. With V trimmed by 4 bases and J by 0 bases, 15 bases remained unmatched. CDR1 and CDR2 from the germline V gene are SGDLS and YYNGEE. CDR3 length equals 18 residues. The CDR3 is CASSPQSDRAPMNTEAFF. The CDR3 DNA reads as TGTGCCAGCAGCCCGCAGTCTGACAGGGCCCCAATGAACACTGAAGCTTTCTTT.

This clone was seen a few times. CDR3 nucleotides: TGTGCCATCAGGGCTAGCACAGATACGCAGTATTTT. This codes for CAIRASTDTQYF. The rearrangement joins TRBV10-3 to TRBJ2-3; D not certain. This CDR3 is built from 12 residues. Per the germline V gene, CDR1 is ENHRY and CDR2 is SYGVKD. Trimming removed 6 bases at V and 0 bases at J, with 4 bases between.

In this sample, this clone turned up many times. The chain carries TRBV7-2 and TRBJ2-1; D is uncertain. V shed 5 bases and J shed 7 bases, with 9 bases lying between them. Germline loops: CDR1 SGHTA, CDR2 FQGNSA. CDR3 length equals 12 residues. CDR3 loop: CASSRDTNEQFF. The CDR3 DNA reads TGTGCCAGCAGCCGAGACACGAATGAGCAGTTCTTC.

A few counts support this clone. The DNA of the CDR3 is TGCGCCAGCAGCCAAGAAGTCAACAGGGTGAGAGGAAACACCATATATTTT. It translates to CASSQEVNRVRGNTIYF. The V call is TRBV4-3, the J call TRBJ1-3, with a possible D match to TRBD1 (6 bases). Trimming pared 0 bases from V and 4 bases from J, leaving 16 bases between. Germline V gene data show CDR1 as LGHNA and CDR2 as YSLEER. CDR3 length: 17 amino acids.

The chain combines TRBV14 with TRBJ2-3; TRBD2 might be the D (6 bases). Between the trimmed V and J ends, which lost 4 bases and 6 bases, there was a span of 20 bases. Per germline, CDR1 SGHDN and CDR2 FVKESK. This CDR3 comprises 16 residues. CDR3 region: CASSLGSEFGGDTQYF. The DNA for the CDR3 is TGTGCCAGCAGCCTTGGGAGTGAATTCGGAGGGGATACGCAGTATTTT.

This clone has a handful of counts. The gene calls are TRBV5-4 and TRBJ2-1; D call uncertain. Per the germline V gene, CDR1 is SGHNT and CDR2 is YYREEE (reference sequence). The CDR3 is made up of 12 amino acids. V gave up 5 bases and J gave up 5 bases, with 8 bases separating them. CDR3 sequence (DNA): TGTGCCAGCAGAACTCCCGACAATGAGCAGTTCTTC. Protein sequence: CASRTPDNEQFF.